This TCR beta chain was recorded in a study of blood T cell repertoires in COVID-19. Turning to the study itself: Both acute and convalescent COVID-19 samples were obtained from the United States, Italy and Spain.

Germline loops: CDR1 SNHLY, CDR2 FYNNEI. This CDR3 contains 12 residues. Trimming removed 8 bases from V and 6 bases from J; junction bases left unmatched: 3. Produced via immunoSEQ multiplex PCR; TCRdb's table is partial and in-frame only. This table holds 100,000 or so clones, about 95% found once. This clone was seen a single time. The J gene is TRBJ2-3, the V gene TRBV2; 9 bases line up with TRBD1. This TCR was recovered from a human donor with active COVID-19. The donor label of this sample is uncertain. The sequenced material came from peripheral blood. The CDR3 spells CASSQGADTQYF. CDR3 nucleotides: TGTGCCAGCTCACAGGGGGCTGATACGCAGTATTTT. The full variable domain, in which reference TRBV2 and TRBJ2-3 provide the parts outside the CDR3, is EPEVTQTPSHQVTQMGQEVILRCVPISNHLYFYWYRQILGQKVEFLVSFYNNEISEKSEIFDDQFSVERPDGSNFTLKIRSTKLEDSAMYFCASSQGADTQYFGPGTRLTVL.